This entry lists 16 T cell receptor beta chains sequenced from one sample in a study of CD8+ T cells in alopecia areata. Treatment of the sample: oral pan-JAK inhibitor, 5-10 mg twice daily. Extraction of RNA preceded its reverse transcription into cDNA, which served as the sequencing template. Using immunoSEQ multiplex PCR, the repertoire was profiled, and TCRdb retains in-frame clones only, with some absent. This sample carries around 190,000 clones, about 65% of them seen once, and the ten largest clones take about 1.3%. The specimen comprised CD4+ T cells sorted from blood, sampled between weeks 49 and 50, from a patient treated with tofacitinib. These receptors all stem from a human donor with alopecia areata.

The V gene is TRBV18, the J gene TRBJ1-1, with a tentative D call TRBD1 (6 bases). The length of the CDR3 is 14 residues. The ends were cut back, 4 bases at V and 1 base at J, with 10 bases in the middle. Germline loops: CDR1 KGHSH, CDR2 LQKENI. In DNA, the CDR3 is TGTGCCAGCTCACTATACAGGGAGAACACTGAAGCTTTCTTT. The encoded protein is CASSLYRENTEAFF.

The rearrangement joins TRBV29-1 to TRBJ1-2; 10 nucleotides agree with TRBD1. The germline CDR1 and CDR2 sequences are SQVTM and ANQGSEA. The CDR3 length is 13 residues. V shed 1 base and J 8 bases; nucleotides not matched to a gene: 4. The chain's CDR3 is CSVEGGTGDGYTF. Here the CDR3 DNA reads TGCAGCGTTGAAGGAGGGACAGGGGACGGCTACACCTTC.

The chain couples TRBV29-1 to TRBJ2-4; tentatively, D is TRBD1 (5 bases). CDR3 length: 13 amino acids. Trimming took off 5 bases at V and 4 bases at J, with 12 bases between the two ends. Germline V gene lookup returns CDR1 SQVTM and CDR2 ANQGSEA. Here the CDR3 reads CSVFLRQKNIQYF. The CDR3 DNA follows: TGCAGCGTTTTCTTGAGACAGAAAAACATTCAGTACTTC.

There are a few counts of this clone. The chain's CDR3 is CSAGRGMNTEAFF. CDR3 in DNA: TGCAGCGCAGGCCGAGGGATGAACACTGAAGCTTTCTTT. This rearrangement joins TRBV29-1 to TRBJ1-1; D is undetermined. This CDR3 has 13 amino acids. Per the germline V gene, CDR1 is SQVTM and CDR2 is ANQGSEA. Trimming stripped 7 bases from V and 0 bases from J, with 12 bases between. The entire variable domain, with the rest obtained from reference TRBV29-1 and TRBJ1-1, is as follows: SAVISQKPSRDICQRGTSLTIQCQVDSQVTMMFWYRQQPGQSLTLIATANQGSEATYESGFVIDKFPISRPNLTFSTLTVSNMSPEDSSIYLCSAGRGMNTEAFFGQGTRLTVV.

The chain couples TRBV10-3 to TRBJ2-5; 7 bases match TRBD1. The CDR3 is made up of 14 amino acids. V trimming: 10 bases; J trimming: 3 bases; junction bases outside the gene matches: 11. Germline V lookup: CDR1 ENHRY, CDR2 SYGVKD. CDR3 residues: CASQDYDREETQYF. In DNA form, the CDR3 reads TGTGCCAGTCAGGATTATGACAGGGAAGAGACCCAGTACTTC.

The rearrangement links TRBV29-1 to TRBJ1-4; 7 nucleotides agree with TRBD1. Trimming cost V 4 bases and J 7 bases; bases outside gene matches: 6. The CDR3 covers 13 residues. Germline V lookup: CDR1 SQVTM, CDR2 ANQGSEA. The CDR3 spells CSVGQGKSEKLFF. The CDR3 DNA sequence: TGCAGCGTTGGACAGGGAAAAAGTGAAAAACTGTTTTTT.

This clone was seen a single time. The J gene is TRBJ2-2, the V gene TRBV5-1; possibly TRBD1 for D (5 bases). Trimming took off 1 base at V and 3 bases at J, with 10 bases between the two ends. Germline V CDR1 and CDR2: SGHRS, YFSETQ. The CDR3 contains 15 residues. The CDR3 nucleotides read TGCGCCAGCAGCTTGACAGGAACCTACACCGGGGAGCTGTTTTTT. Residues: CASSLTGTYTGELFF.

This chain connects TRBV29-1 to TRBJ1-1; possibly TRBD1 for D (5 bases). CDR1 SQVTM and CDR2 ANQGSEA come from the germline V gene. The CDR3 is 13 amino acids. The V end lost 6 bases, the J end lost 3 bases, and 14 bases lay between the germline ends. The CDR3 DNA is TGCAGCGTCGCTGGATTGGGGGACACTGAAGCTTTCTTT. It encodes CSVAGLGDTEAFF. The whole variable domain, remainder taken from reference TRBV29-1 and TRBJ1-1, is SAVISQKPSRDICQRGTSLTIQCQVDSQVTMMFWYRQQPGQSLTLIATANQGSEATYESGFVIDKFPISRPNLTFSTLTVSNMSPEDSSIYLCSVAGLGDTEAFFGQGTRLTVV.

In its sample, this clone was seen a few times. The V gene is TRBV4-1, the J gene TRBJ2-4; TRBD2 matches 8 bases. Germline V gene sequence: CDR1 MGHRA, CDR2 YSYEKL. The ends lost 1 base at V and 0 bases at J; junction bases unmatched: 5. The CDR3 spans 17 residues. This CDR3 is CASSQGSGGPAKNIQYF. The CDR3 DNA is TGCGCCAGCAGCCAAGGGAGCGGGGGCCCAGCCAAAAACATTCAGTACTTC.

The chain links TRBV5-1 to TRBJ2-1, with D possibly being TRBD1 or TRBD2 (5 bases each). Germline CDR1 SGHRS, CDR2 YFSETQ. This CDR3 is 15 amino acids long. The V end was cut by 2 bases, the J end by 4 bases, with 13 bases between. The CDR3: CASSLGTQTYNEQFF. CDR3 sequence (DNA): TGCGCCAGCAGCTTAGGGACCCAGACTTACAATGAGCAGTTCTTC.

This chain connects TRBV29-1 to TRBJ2-2; D may be TRBD1 or TRBD2 (7 bases each). Trimming took off 3 bases at V and 7 bases at J, with 24 bases between the two ends. The CDR3 runs to 17 residues. Germline values: CDR1 SQVTM, CDR2 ANQGSEA. The CDR3 DNA reads TGCAGCGTTGAGACGTGGACTAGGAAACAGGGGAGCGGGGAGCTGTTTTTT. It encodes CSVETWTRKQGSGELFF.

The J gene is TRBJ1-4, the V gene TRBV30, with 7 bases matching TRBD1. Germline V gene sequence: CDR1 GTSNPN, CDR2 SVGIG (reference sequence). The CDR3 has 16 residues. The ends lost 2 bases at V and 4 bases at J; junction bases unmatched: 10. CDR3 protein: CAWSNPGTAGNEKLFF. In DNA form, the CDR3 reads TGTGCCTGGAGTAACCCGGGGACAGCGGGTAATGAAAAACTGTTTTTT.

In regard to this clone: The same CDR3 is also encoded by other DNA sequences in this sample. The rearrangement joins TRBV29-1 to TRBJ2-5; TRBD2 agrees at 7 bases. The ends lost 4 bases at V and 5 bases at J; junction bases unmatched: 4. CDR3 length equals 12 residues. The germline V gene has CDR1 SQVTM and CDR2 ANQGSEA. DNA for the CDR3: TGCAGCGTTGGCGGGGGAGGGGAGACCCAGTACTTC. The encoded protein is CSVGGGGETQYF. Complete variable domain (other parts from reference TRBV29-1 and TRBJ2-5): SAVISQKPSRDICQRGTSLTIQCQVDSQVTMMFWYRQQPGQSLTLIATANQGSEATYESGFVIDKFPISRPNLTFSTLTVSNMSPEDSSIYLCSVGGGGETQYFGPGTRLLVL.

The chain uses TRBV6-5 and TRBJ1-2, with D uncertain. CDR1 is MNHEY, CDR2 SVGAGI, per germline. CDR3 length equals 12 residues. V lost 5 bases and J 9 bases, leaving 13 bases between the germline ends. The CDR3 DNA is TGTGCCAGCAGTGGGCCAGGAGATAGCTACACCTTC. As protein: CASSGPGDSYTF.

The rearrangement joins TRBV29-1 to TRBJ2-5; the D call may be TRBD1 or TRBD2 (6 bases each). Germline lookup yields CDR1 SQVTM and CDR2 ANQGSEA. The CDR3 has 15 amino acids. V shed 6 bases and J shed 5 bases, with 22 bases lying between them. The CDR3 nucleotides are TGCAGCGTGGGGGTGCCCGGGGGACAATGGGAGACCCAGTACTTC. Translated, it gives CSVGVPGGQWETQYF.

The chain uses TRBV12-5 and TRBJ1-4; D possibly corresponds to TRBD1 (6 bases). Germline V lookup: CDR1 LGHNT, CDR2 FRNRAP. This CDR3 spans 13 amino acids. Trimming removed 8 bases from V and 4 bases from J, with 11 bases in between. In nucleotides, the CDR3 is TGTGCTAGTAACAGGGACAATAATGAAAAACTGTTTTTT. Protein: CASNRDNNEKLFF.